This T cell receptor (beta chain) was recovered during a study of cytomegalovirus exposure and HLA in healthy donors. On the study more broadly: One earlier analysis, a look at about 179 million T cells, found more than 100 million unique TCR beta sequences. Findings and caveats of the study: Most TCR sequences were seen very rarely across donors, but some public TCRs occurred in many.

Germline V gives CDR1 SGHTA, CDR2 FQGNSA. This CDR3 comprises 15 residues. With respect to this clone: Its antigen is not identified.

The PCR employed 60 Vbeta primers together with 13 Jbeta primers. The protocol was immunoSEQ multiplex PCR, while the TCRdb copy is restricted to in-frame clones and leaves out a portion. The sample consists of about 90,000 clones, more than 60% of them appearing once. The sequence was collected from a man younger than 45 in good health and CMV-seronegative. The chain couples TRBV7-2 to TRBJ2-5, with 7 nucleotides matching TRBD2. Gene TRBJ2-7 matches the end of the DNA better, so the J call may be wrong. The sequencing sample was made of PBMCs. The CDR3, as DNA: TGTGCCAGCAGCCGCGACCAGGGACTATTAAACGAGCAGTACTTC. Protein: CASSRDQGLLNEQYF.